These 30 T cell receptor beta chains share one sample of origin, sequenced in a study of untreated major depressive disorder. Overall study findings and caveats: TRBV05-01 (Vbeta 5.1) usage was higher in CD4+ T cells of depressed patients than controls.

The method was immunoSEQ multiplex PCR; TCRdb's version includes in-frame clones alone and lacks a portion of them. The data show 10,000 to 15,000 clones, over 80% seen once. No cognate antigen is known for these TCRs. Sequencing input: CD4+ T cells from PBMCs. The receptors originated from a woman in her 30s with major depressive disorder.

This chain uses TRBV5-6 with TRBJ1-4; D not resolved. Trimming cost V 1 base and J 5 bases, with 6 bases left between them. Germline V gene sequence: CDR1 SGHDT, CDR2 YYEEEE. The length of the CDR3 is 13 residues. The CDR3 sequence: CASSLFRNEKLFF. The CDR3 nucleotides read TGTGCCAGCAGCTTGTTCAGGAATGAAAAACTGTTTTTT. Full variable domain (missing parts from reference TRBV5-6 and TRBJ1-4): DAGVTQSPTHLIKTRGQQVTLRCSPKSGHDTVSWYQQALGQGPQFIFQYYEEEERQRGNFPDRFSGHQFPNYSSELNVNALLLGDSALYLCASSLFRNEKLFFGSGTQLSVL.

This rearrangement joins TRBV10-1 to TRBJ2-7, with 9 bases fitting TRBD2. CDR1 is WNHNN, CDR2 SYGVQD, per germline (reference sequence). V was clipped by 5 bases and J by 5 bases; unmatched bases: 7. The CDR3 spans 14 residues. The CDR3 DNA reads as TGCGCCAGCAGTCAAGCGGGAGGAGGTGACGAGCAGTACTTC. Translated, it gives CASSQAGGGDEQYF.

The chain recombines TRBV19 with TRBJ2-1; perhaps D is TRBD1 or TRBD2 (5 bases each). V was cut by 3 bases and J by 7 bases, with 16 bases left in between. Germline CDR1 is LNHDA and CDR2 is SQIVND (reference sequence). CDR3 length: 15 amino acids. The CDR3 reads CASSIWRRDGNEQFF. The CDR3 DNA reads TGTGCCAGTAGTATTTGGCGCAGGGACGGGAATGAGCAGTTCTTC.

This rearrangement joins TRBV2 to TRBJ1-1, with D unresolved. The V end lost 5 bases, the J end lost 3 bases, and 10 bases lay between the germline ends. Germline CDR1 and CDR2: SNHLY and FYNNEI. This CDR3 has 13 residues. CDR3: CASSPLRDTEAFF. The CDR3, as DNA: TGTGCCAGCAGTCCCCTCCGGGACACTGAAGCTTTCTTT.

The chain is built from TRBV7-8 and TRBJ2-1, with D possibly TRBD2 on 6 matching bases. Germline CDR1 is SGHVS and CDR2 is FQNEAQ. With 0 bases removed from V and 10 bases from J, the gap between germline ends came to 13 bases. This CDR3 has 14 residues. For the CDR3, the DNA is TGTGCCAGCAGCTTAGCGTTTTCGGGACTCGAGCAGTTCTTC. It specifies CASSLAFSGLEQFF.

J is TRBJ2-7 and V is TRBV18; 16 nucleotides line up with TRBD2. V lost 5 bases, J lost 5 bases, and 6 bases stayed unmatched. The germline V gene has CDR1 KGHSH and CDR2 LQKENI. The CDR3 totals 16 residues. The CDR3 loop is CASSEGLAGGGHEQYF. The CDR3 bases are TGTGCCAGCTCAGAGGGACTAGCGGGAGGGGGCCACGAGCAGTACTTC. Full variable domain (outside the CDR3, taken from reference TRBV18 and TRBJ2-7): NAGVMQNPRHLVRRRGQEARLRCSPMKGHSHVYWYRQLPEEGLKFMVYLQKENIIDESGMPKERFSAEFPKEGPSILRIQQVVRGDSAAYFCASSEGLAGGGHEQYFGPGTRLTVT.

This chain uses TRBV2 with TRBJ2-1; 13 bases line up with TRBD2. Trimming removed 8 bases from V and 6 bases from J; junction bases left unmatched: 7. The germline CDR1 and CDR2 sequences are SNHLY and FYNNEI. CDR3 size: 15 residues. This CDR3 reads CASYSRLAGGNEQFF. DNA for the CDR3: TGTGCCAGCTACTCGCGACTAGCGGGGGGCAATGAGCAGTTCTTC. Variable domain in full (rest from reference TRBV2 and TRBJ2-1): EPEVTQTPSHQVTQMGQEVILRCVPISNHLYFYWYRQILGQKVEFLVSFYNNEISEKSEIFDDQFSVERPDGSNFTLKIRSTKLEDSAMYFCASYSRLAGGNEQFFGPGTRLTVL.

The rearrangement uses TRBV19 and TRBJ1-4, with 9 positions matching TRBD1. Germline assignment: CDR1 LNHDA and CDR2 SQIVND (reference sequence). The CDR3 consists of 14 residues. With V trimmed by 7 bases and J by 4 bases, 4 bases remained unmatched. CDR3 sequence reads: CASNQDRGNEKLFF. CDR3 sequence (DNA): TGTGCCAGTAACCAGGACAGGGGTAATGAAAAACTGTTTTTT.

The J gene is TRBJ2-5, the V gene TRBV11-2, with D uncertain. Germline CDR1 SGHAT, CDR2 FQNNGV. V was shortened by 4 bases and J by 2 bases, with 14 bases between the two germline ends. CDR3 size: 15 residues. This CDR3 is CASSSSVGLQETQYF. The DNA for the CDR3 is TGTGCCAGCAGCTCGTCGGTGGGCTTACAAGAGACCCAGTACTTC.

V and J are TRBV30 and TRBJ2-7, with D unclear. This CDR3 comprises 11 residues. Trimming took off 4 bases at V and 4 bases at J, with 8 bases between the two ends. Germline CDR1 GTSNPN, CDR2 SVGIG (reference sequence). The CDR3: CAWKGHYEQYF. As DNA, the CDR3 is TGTGCCTGGAAGGGTCATTACGAGCAGTACTTC.

Points on this clone: Within the sample, other DNA sequences also encode this same CDR3. The chain employs TRBV12-5 and TRBJ1-2; 10 bases agree with TRBD1. The CDR3 length is 15 residues. V gave up 1 base and J gave up 3 bases; unmatched junction bases: 2. The germline V gene encodes CDR1 LGHNT and CDR2 FRNRAP. The CDR3 spells CASGLATGGYYGYTF. The CDR3 bases are TGTGCTAGTGGTTTGGCGACAGGGGGCTACTATGGCTACACCTTC.

The V and J genes are TRBV2 and TRBJ1-5, with TRBD1 as a possible D gene (5 bases). CDR1 is SNHLY and CDR2 is FYNNEI in the germline V gene. The V end lost 6 bases, the J end lost 1 base, and 13 bases lay between the germline ends. The CDR3 has 15 amino acids. Here the CDR3 DNA reads TGTGCCAGCAGCCCCAGGGCTTCCAGCAATCAGCCCCAGCATTTT. It translates to CASSPRASSNQPQHF.

V gene TRBV18 combines with J gene TRBJ2-1; TRBD2 agrees at 11 bases. The trim removed 4 bases at V and 5 bases at J, leaving 7 bases unmatched. The V gene's germline CDR1 is KGHSH and CDR2 LQKENI. The CDR3 length is 16 residues. CDR3 in amino acids: CASSLTSGNSHNEQFF. The DNA for the CDR3 is TGTGCCAGCTCACTGACTAGCGGGAATTCCCACAATGAGCAGTTCTTC.

As DNA, the CDR3 is TGTGCCAGCATCCTGGGGGACAGAGACACAGATACGCAGTATTTT. Translated: CASILGDRDTDTQYF. The rearrangement links TRBV7-9 to TRBJ2-3; the match to TRBD1 covers 7 bases. The CDR3 contains 15 residues. Germline trimming cut 7 bases from V and 2 bases from J; bases unmatched to any gene: 9. The germline V gene encodes CDR1 SEHNR and CDR2 FQNEAQ (reference sequence).

The genes are TRBV29-1 and TRBJ2-7; possibly TRBD1 for D (6 bases). Per germline, CDR1 SQVTM and CDR2 ANQGSEA. This CDR3 contains 11 residues. V was cut by 7 bases and J by 6 bases, with 13 bases left in between. CDR3: CSARTGTEQYF. DNA of the CDR3: TGCAGCGCAAGAACAGGGACCGAGCAGTACTTC.

CDR3 amino acids: CASSLGTSGSGAYNEQFF. The CDR3 DNA reads as TGCGCCAGCAGCCTCGGGACTAGCGGGAGCGGGGCCTACAATGAGCAGTTCTTC. This chain links TRBV5-1 with TRBJ2-1; the match to TRBD2 covers 14 bases. The CDR3 spans 18 residues. V shed 4 bases and J 2 bases; nucleotides not matched to a gene: 8. Germline V gene sequence: CDR1 SGHRS, CDR2 YFSETQ.

This clone occurred once. The chain couples TRBV7-9 to TRBJ2-7, with TRBD1 as a possible D gene (5 bases). V lost 11 bases and J lost 1, with 24 bases in between. CDR1 and CDR2 from the germline V gene are SEHNR and FQNEAQ (reference sequence). This CDR3 spans 16 amino acids. DNA for the CDR3: TGTGCCTGTACAAGGGGCAGTTTCCAAAATTCCTACGAGCAGTACTTC. It specifies CACTRGSFQNSYEQYF.

V and J are TRBV9 and TRBJ1-3; D is unclear. With 0 bases removed from V and 4 bases from J, the gap between germline ends came to 5 bases. Per the germline V gene, CDR1 is SGDLS and CDR2 is YYNGEE. CDR3 length: 13 amino acids. In nucleotides, the CDR3 is TGTGCCAGCAGCGTAGAAGGGGGAAACACCATATATTTT. This encodes CASSVEGGNTIYF.

In regard to this clone: A read error may produce the germline difference seen at one junction end. This sequence joins TRBV11-2 and TRBJ2-1, with TRBD1 matching 9 bases. Looked up from germline, CDR1 is SGHAT and CDR2 is FQNNGV. CDR3 length: 15 residues. The CDR3 is CASSLDRGITNEQFF. As DNA, the CDR3 is TGTGCCAGCAGCCTAGACAGGGGGATAACGAATGAGCAGTTCTTC.

The chain carries TRBV5-8 and TRBJ1-5, with a weak D call TRBD1 (5 bases). This CDR3 is 15 amino acids long. Germline values: CDR1 SGHTS, CDR2 YDEGEE. Trimming shortened V by 1 base and J by 2 bases, and 10 bases separated the two germline ends. The CDR3, as DNA: TGTGCCAGCAGCTTGCGGGGGGAGGGCAATCAGCCCCAGCATTTT. It is translated as CASSLRGEGNQPQHF.

J is TRBJ1-5 and V is TRBV6-1, with D uncertain. Between the trimmed V and J ends, which lost 4 bases and 2 bases, there was a span of 12 bases. The CDR3 is 15 residues long. The germline gives CDR1 MNHNS, CDR2 SASEGT. In DNA form, the CDR3 reads TGTGCCAGCAGTGGGTCAGGTGGTGGCAATCAGCCCCAGCATTTT. Residues: CASSGSGGGNQPQHF.

The chain recombines TRBV5-1 with TRBJ1-1, with 8 nucleotides matching TRBD1. The CDR3 loop spans 15 amino acids. CDR1 and CDR2 (germline): SGHRS, YFSETQ. The J segment lost 7 bases and the V segment lost 0 bases, leaving 8 bases of the junction unmatched. CDR3 coding DNA: TGCGCCAGCAGCTTGGAACCGGGACAGGTTGTTGAAGCTTTCTTT. Translated: CASSLEPGQVVEAFF.

This clone was recorded once. The V gene is TRBV5-6, the J gene TRBJ1-2; D uncertain. This CDR3 is built from 16 residues. CDR1 is SGHDT and CDR2 is YYEEEE in the germline V gene. Trimming took off 1 base at V and 3 bases at J, with 16 bases between the two ends. The DNA of the CDR3 is TGTGCCAGCAGCTTGCCCGCTGTGGGATCTTACTATGGCTACACCTTC. Protein sequence: CASSLPAVGSYYGYTF.

In this sample, this clone turned up once. The rearrangement links TRBV18 to TRBJ2-7; the D is unclear. This CDR3 comprises 12 residues. Trimming shortened V by 3 bases and J by 5 bases, and 8 bases separated the two germline ends. Germline V gene lookup returns CDR1 KGHSH and CDR2 LQKENI. DNA for the CDR3: TGTGCCAGCTCACCGATCGGCCACGAGCAGTACTTC. Translation gives CASSPIGHEQYF.

The chain has TRBV2 and TRBJ2-2, with TRBD2 matching over 10 bases. CDR1 and CDR2 (germline): SNHLY, FYNNEI. The junction had 6 bases not matched to a gene; V was cut back by 6 bases and J by 5 bases. The length of the CDR3 is 15 residues. The CDR3 sequence is CASRFLAGATGELFF. CDR3 bases: TGTGCCAGCAGATTCCTAGCGGGAGCGACCGGGGAGCTGTTTTTT.

This chain connects TRBV18 to TRBJ2-1, with 13 positions matching TRBD2. CDR3 size: 16 residues. CDR1 is KGHSH and CDR2 is LQKENI in the germline V gene. Trimming took 1 base from V and 9 from J; bases not matched to a gene: 6. The CDR3 spells CASSPLGLAGATEQFF. For the CDR3, the DNA is TGTGCCAGCTCACCACTAGGACTAGCGGGGGCTACTGAGCAGTTCTTC.

The genes are TRBV9 and TRBJ2-3, with D maybe TRBD1 (6 bases). Germline V gene sequence: CDR1 SGDLS, CDR2 YYNGEE. This CDR3 has 18 amino acids. Trimming shortened V by 1 base and J by 3 bases, and 21 bases separated the two germline ends. CDR3 region: CASSVTGQVRGLTDTQYF. The CDR3 DNA reads TGTGCCAGCAGCGTAACGGGACAAGTACGAGGGCTTACAGATACGCAGTATTTT.

This chain connects TRBV7-3 to TRBJ2-2, with D perhaps being TRBD1 or TRBD2 (5 bases each). V was shortened by 3 bases and J by 6 bases, with 8 bases between the two germline ends. This CDR3 has 13 residues. In germline, CDR1 is SGHTA, CDR2 FQGTGA. CDR3 amino acids: CASSLGPAGELFF. CDR3 coding DNA: TGTGCCAGCAGCTTGGGACCGGCCGGGGAGCTGTTTTTT.

The V call is TRBV7-8, the J call TRBJ2-3, with D maybe TRBD2 (6 bases). The germline V gene encodes CDR1 SGHVS and CDR2 FQNEAQ. CDR3 length: 17 residues. Trimming took 4 bases from V and 4 from J, leaving 21 bases between them. In nucleotides, the CDR3 is TGTGCCAGCAGCTCTAGTAGCGGAAACCCGAGCGCAGATACGCAGTATTTT. It encodes CASSSSSGNPSADTQYF.

The table lists this clone with a count of one. The chain recombines TRBV30 with TRBJ1-4, with a possible D match to TRBD1 (5 bases). The CDR3 is 14 residues long. The germline V gene encodes CDR1 GTSNPN and CDR2 SVGIG (reference sequence). Deletions cut 4 bases from V and 8 bases from J, with 17 bases between. As DNA, the CDR3 is TGTGCCTGGAACGACAGCCCGGCAGGCGAAAAACTGTTTTTT. This codes for CAWNDSPAGEKLFF.